The present T cell receptor beta chain was sequenced within a study of T cells in tumors after PD-1 blockade. The V and J ends lost 6 bases and 2 bases, in that order; junction bases with no gene match: 10. The CDR3 spans 16 residues. The V gene's germline CDR1 is LNHDA and CDR2 SQIVND (reference sequence). Assay: immunoSEQ multiplex PCR; the TCRdb copy retains only in-frame clones and omits some. The sample has approximately 6,300 clones; 65% to 80% are singletons. The TCR comes from a human donor with basal cell carcinoma. Sequences were derived from tumor tissue, sampled before anti-PD-1 treatment. The rearrangement uses TRBV19 and TRBJ1-1; 9 nucleotides agree with TRBD1. For the CDR3, the DNA is TGTGCCAGTAGGAGAGGGCCGGGACAGGGAAACACTGAAGCTTTCTTT. It specifies CASRRGPGQGNTEAFF.